These 25 T cell receptor beta chains were sequenced from one sample in a study of beta chain features in type 1 diabetes (dated by TCRdb to the late 2010s). Libraries were built with the immunoSEQ multiplex PCR assay. All of the isolated RNA was reverse transcribed with the High Capacity cDNA Reverse Transcription Kit, so expressed TCRB transcripts were sequenced. The source is immuneACCESS, and TCRdb retained only in-frame sequences with V and J called. Part of the clones is not carried over; for the studies checked, unresolved V genes explain less than half of this, and the remainder is unexplained. This sample has around 250,000 clones in its table, and roughly 14% of those were observed once. The ten top clones hold around 0.019% of the sample. Antigens of these TCRs are unknown. The research as a whole found: In all four CD4+ subsets, TCRB CDR3 length was moderately but significantly shorter in type 1 diabetes patients.

Source material: naive CD4+ T cells from blood. The sample's cell subset or site, from its label and the paper: true naive CD4+ T cells. The receptors were gathered from a man between 25 and 39 years old with type 1 diabetes.

This clone has more than one count but fewer than ten. The CDR3 nucleotides read TGTGCCAGTAGTATGGACAGGGGAGGGGAGCAGTTCTTC. Protein: CASSMDRGGEQFF. The rearrangement joins TRBV19 to TRBJ2-1, with 9 nucleotides matching TRBD1. V dropped 3 bases and J dropped 10; count of bases not matched to a gene: 4. Germline-derived CDR1 and CDR2 are LNHDA and SQIVND (reference sequence). The CDR3 is made up of 13 amino acids.

The chain couples TRBV5-1 to TRBJ1-6; 8 nucleotides align to TRBD1. Germline V gene data show CDR1 as SGHRS and CDR2 as YFSETQ. The CDR3 spans 14 residues. V lost 0 bases, J lost 9 bases, and 2 bases stayed unmatched. The CDR3: CASSLGTGTSPLHF. The CDR3 DNA reads as TGCGCCAGCAGCTTGGGGACAGGGACTTCACCCCTCCACTTT. Full variable domain (outside the CDR3, taken from reference TRBV5-1 and TRBJ1-6): KAGVTQTPRYLIKTRGQQVTLSCSPISGHRSVSWYQQTPGQGLQFLFEYFSETQRNKGNFPGRFSGRQFSNSRSEMNVSTLELGDSALYLCASSLGTGTSPLHFGNGTRLTVT.

There are a few counts of this clone. The chain couples TRBV30 to TRBJ1-5; D is ambiguous. Deletions cut 6 bases from V and 2 bases from J, with 26 bases between. This CDR3 comprises 18 residues. Germline V gene data show CDR1 as GTSNPN and CDR2 as SVGIG (reference sequence). The CDR3 loop reads CACARTVTGGIGNQPQHF. DNA for the CDR3: TGTGCCTGCGCCCGGACGGTGACTGGCGGGATCGGCAATCAGCCCCAGCATTTT.

This clone appeared a few times. The chain links TRBV25-1 to TRBJ2-3; 8 positions match TRBD2. V shed 6 bases, J shed 5 bases, and the junction held 13 bases outside the gene matches. Germline CDR1 MGHDK, CDR2 SYGVNS. The CDR3 totals 16 residues. Here the CDR3 DNA reads TGTGCCAGCAGGCCGGGGGGGGCGGGGAGGGTAGATACGCAGTATTTT. This sequence encodes CASRPGGAGRVDTQYF.

The table lists this clone with a few counts. The chain couples TRBV10-3 to TRBJ2-6; D might be TRBD2 (5 bases). The CDR3 totals 11 residues. V was clipped by 10 bases and J by 4 bases, with 5 bases between them. CDR1 and CDR2 from the germline V gene are ENHRY and SYGVKD. CDR3 DNA sequence: TGTGCCAGCGGGGGGGCCAACGTCCTGACTTTC. Encoded protein: CASGGANVLTF.

The chain recombines TRBV9 with TRBJ2-1, with TRBD2 as a possible D gene (5 bases). Trimming pared 4 bases from V and 0 bases from J, leaving 14 bases between. The CDR3 consists of 16 residues. CDR1 SGDLS and CDR2 YYNGEE come from the germline V gene. CDR3: CASSLQLGSSYNEQFF. The CDR3 DNA reads TGTGCCAGCAGCCTCCAGCTGGGGAGCTCCTACAATGAGCAGTTCTTC.

Only a few counts were recorded for this clone. This rearrangement joins TRBV7-8 to TRBJ1-1; D is possibly TRBD1 (6 bases). Germline lookup yields CDR1 SGHVS and CDR2 FQNEAQ. V was shortened by 2 bases and J by 11 bases, with 12 bases between the two germline ends. CDR3 size: 12 residues. The CDR3 reads CASSLTRQEAFF. The CDR3 DNA is TGTGCCAGCAGCTTAACCCGACAGGAGGCTTTCTTT.

This sequence joins TRBV30 and TRBJ2-1, with D tentatively TRBD2 (7 bases). Trimming left V 5 bases short and J 10 bases short, with 15 bases between. CDR1 is GTSNPN and CDR2 is SVGIG in the germline V gene (reference sequence). There are 12 residues in the CDR3. The CDR3 here is CAWGRGGPEQFF. CDR3 coding DNA: TGTGCCTGGGGGAGGGGGGGGCCGGAGCAGTTCTTC. The variable domain in full, completed from reference TRBV30 and TRBJ2-1, reads SQTIHQWPATLVQPVGSPLSLECTVEGTSNPNLYWYRQAAGRGLQLLFYSVGIGQISSEVPQNLSASRPQDRQFILSSKKLLLSDSGFYLCAWGRGGPEQFFGPGTRLTVL.

This clone appeared a few times. The chain joins TRBV30 to TRBJ2-5, with 7 positions matching TRBD1. Germline CDR1 GTSNPN, CDR2 SVGIG (reference sequence). Unmatched junction bases numbered 1, after V lost 0 bases and J lost 0 bases. CDR3 length: 14 amino acids. CDR3 sequence (DNA): TGTGCCTGGAGTGTAGACAGGGACCAAGAGACCCAGTACTTC. Its translation: CAWSVDRDQETQYF. Using reference TRBV30 and TRBJ2-5 for the parts outside the CDR3, the full variable domain is SQTIHQWPATLVQPVGSPLSLECTVEGTSNPNLYWYRQAAGRGLQLLFYSVGIGQISSEVPQNLSASRPQDRQFILSSKKLLLSDSGFYLCAWSVDRDQETQYFGPGTRLLVL.

The chain joins TRBV25-1 to TRBJ2-1; 12 nucleotides agree with TRBD2. Trimming at V came to 5 bases and at J to 7 bases, leaving 6 bases not matched to a gene. CDR3 length: 15 amino acids. Germline assignment: CDR1 MGHDK and CDR2 SYGVNS. The CDR3 region is CASSPTSGRLNEQFF. The CDR3 DNA reads as TGTGCCAGCAGTCCCACTAGCGGGAGGCTTAATGAGCAGTTCTTC.

This clone was observed a handful of times. The chain links TRBV6-5 to TRBJ2-2, with D perhaps matching TRBD2 (6 bases). The V gene's germline CDR1 is MNHEY and CDR2 SVGAGI. CDR3 length: 15 residues. V shed 6 bases and J shed 3 bases, with 14 bases lying between them. CDR3: CASRGGRPDTGELFF. The CDR3 region has the DNA TGTGCCAGCAGGGGAGGCCGGCCCGACACCGGGGAGCTGTTTTTT.

This clone turned up a few times. This rearrangement joins TRBV14 to TRBJ1-2, with a weak D call TRBD1 (5 bases). Germline loops: CDR1 SGHDN, CDR2 FVKESK. V lost 1 base to trimming and J lost 6 bases, with 12 bases between them. This CDR3 contains 14 residues. The CDR3 sequence is CASSQATAKHGYTF. CDR3 DNA sequence: TGTGCCAGCAGCCAAGCGACAGCTAAACATGGCTACACCTTC.

This rearrangement joins TRBV28 to TRBJ2-4, with D possibly being TRBD1 (7 bases). The CDR3 length is 14 residues. Trimming took 5 bases from V and 7 from J, leaving 15 bases between them. Germline V gene data show CDR1 as MDHEN and CDR2 as SYDVKM. This chain's CDR3 is CASSPGGTGNIQYF. The CDR3 region has the DNA TGTGCCAGCAGTCCAGGGGGGACCGGGAACATTCAGTACTTC. Complete variable domain (other parts from reference TRBV28 and TRBJ2-4): DVKVTQSSRYLVKRTGEKVFLECVQDMDHENMFWYRQDPGLGLRLIYFSYDVKMKEKGDIPEGYSVSREKKERFSLILESASTNQTSMYLCASSPGGTGNIQYFGAGTRLSVL.

The chain couples TRBV7-9 to TRBJ2-2; 8 bases line up with TRBD1. Germline-derived CDR1 and CDR2 are SEHNR and FQNEAQ (reference sequence). The CDR3 has 15 residues. Trimming took 5 bases from V and 4 from J; bases not matched to a gene: 6. The CDR3 region has the DNA TGTGCCAGCAGCCCCCAGACAGGGGTCACCGGGGAGCTGTTTTTT. Translated, it gives CASSPQTGVTGELFF.

The rearrangement links TRBV19 to TRBJ1-4, with 7 bases matching TRBD1. The germline CDR1 and CDR2 sequences are LNHDA and SQIVND (reference sequence). After removal of 4 bases from V and 10 bases from J, the junction contained 15 bases not matched to a gene. The CDR3 runs to 16 residues. The CDR3 reads CASSSVDRSPGGKLFF. CDR3 sequence (DNA): TGTGCCAGTAGTAGTGTGGACAGGTCGCCCGGAGGAAAACTGTTTTTT.

V and J are TRBV21-1 and TRBJ2-7; the table's D call of TRBD1 was not tested on the DNA. TRBV21-1 constitutes a pseudogene. This CDR3 contains 14 residues. In DNA form, the CDR3 reads TGTGCCAGCAGCAAAGAAGGGGCCTCCTACGAGCAGTACTTC. Translation: CASSKEGASYEQYF.

This clone was detected only a few times. The chain is built from TRBV4-1 and TRBJ2-3; TRBD1 might be the D (5 bases). This CDR3 region has 16 residues. V was cut by 4 bases and J by 0 bases, with 14 bases left in between. CDR1 is MGHRA and CDR2 is YSYEKL in the germline V gene. As DNA, the CDR3 is TGCGCCAGCAGCCCTCTGGGGCAGGCTAGCACAGATACGCAGTATTTT. Protein product: CASSPLGQASTDTQYF.

This clone was observed a single time. The chain is built from TRBV11-3 and TRBJ2-6, with no clear D. From germline, CDR1 is SGHNT and CDR2 YENEEA. The CDR3 has 17 residues. V was pared by 6 bases and J by 2 bases, with 17 bases between. CDR3 sequence (DNA): TGTGCCAGCAGTTTACGTATCCACTCCGCTGGGGCCAACGTCCTGACTTTC. Amino acids: CASSLRIHSAGANVLTF. Drawing the rest from reference TRBV11-3 and TRBJ2-6, the complete variable domain is EAGVVQSPRYKIIEKKQPVAFWCNPISGHNTLYWYLQNLGQGPELLIRYENEEAVDDSQLPKDRFSAERLKGVDSTLKIQPAELGDSAVYLCASSLRIHSAGANVLTFGAGSRLTVL.

This clone occurred a few times. This rearrangement joins TRBV11-2 to TRBJ2-3, with 14 bases matching TRBD2. J gave up 5 bases and V 5 bases, and 3 bases lay outside the gene matches. Germline V gene data show CDR1 as SGHAT and CDR2 as FQNNGV. This CDR3 is 15 amino acids long. In DNA, the CDR3 is TGTGCCAGCAGCCCCGGGACTAGCGGGAGAGATACGCAGTATTTT. Its protein product is CASSPGTSGRDTQYF.

The rearrangement joins TRBV9 to TRBJ1-1, with D perhaps matching TRBD1 (6 bases). Trimming pared 0 bases from V and 2 bases from J, leaving 14 bases between. Germline V gene sequence: CDR1 SGDLS, CDR2 YYNGEE. The CDR3 is made up of 16 amino acids. The CDR3 region has the DNA TGTGCCAGCAGCGTAGAGGGGGGGAGGGCCAACACTGAAGCTTTCTTT. Its translation is CASSVEGGRANTEAFF. The variable domain in full, with the rest retrieved from reference TRBV9 and TRBJ1-1, is DSGVTQTPKHLITATGQRVTLRCSPRSGDLSVYWYQQSLDQGLQFLIQYYNGEERAKGNILERFSAQQFPDLHSELNLSSLELGDSALYFCASSVEGGRANTEAFFGQGTRLTVV.

This clone has more than one count but fewer than ten. The gene calls are TRBV15 and TRBJ1-2; tentative D call: TRBD1 (5 bases). CDR1 is LNHNV, CDR2 YYDKDF, per germline (reference sequence). This CDR3 is built from 14 residues. The V end lost 4 bases, the J end lost 2 bases, and 11 bases lay between the germline ends. The CDR3 sequence: CATSTSNRNYGYTF. The CDR3 region has the DNA TGTGCCACCAGCACAAGTAACAGGAACTATGGCTACACCTTC.

This clone has only a few counts. The gene calls are TRBV29-1 and TRBJ1-4; D may be TRBD1 (6 bases). The CDR3 runs 13 residues. V was shortened by 6 bases and J by 8 bases, with 16 bases between the two germline ends. The germline V gene encodes CDR1 SQVTM and CDR2 ANQGSEA. CDR3 region: CSVQGRVGEKLFF. The CDR3 DNA is TGCAGCGTACAGGGAAGGGTTGGGGAAAAACTGTTTTTT.

The chain couples TRBV30 to TRBJ2-5; D unclear. Germline V CDR1 and CDR2: GTSNPN, SVGIG (reference sequence). V was trimmed by 2 bases and J by 1 base, leaving 11 bases between them. This CDR3 has 14 residues. CDR3 nucleotide sequence: TGTGCCTGGAGTATGACCGGGTTCCAAGAGACCCAGTACTTC. It encodes CAWSMTGFQETQYF.

The chain links TRBV9 to TRBJ1-1; 7 bases map to TRBD1. The CDR3 loop spans 16 amino acids. Germline CDR1 is SGDLS and CDR2 is YYNGEE. J gave up 4 bases and V 0 bases, and 9 bases lay outside the gene matches. The CDR3 loop is CASSVEEGAGSTEAFF. The CDR3, as DNA: TGTGCCAGCAGCGTAGAGGAGGGGGCGGGGAGCACTGAAGCTTTCTTT.

The chain joins TRBV5-1 to TRBJ1-1, with D unresolved. Trimming shortened V by 6 bases and J by 1 base, and 10 bases separated the two germline ends. The CDR3 totals 13 residues. Germline values: CDR1 SGHRS, CDR2 YFSETQ. The CDR3 coding sequence is TGCGCCAGCAAGGTACAGCCGAACACTGAAGCTTTCTTT. Translation: CASKVQPNTEAFF.